These T cell receptor beta chains were read from a single sample in a study of blood T cell repertoires in COVID-19. Assay used: immunoSEQ multiplex PCR; TCRdb lists only in-frame clones, some missing. The sample has around 150,000 clones, around 81% seen once; the top ten hold around 6%. The sequencing sample was made of PBMCs or T cells enriched from blood (not recorded which). The receptors originated from a man between 35 and 55 years old who had recovered from COVID-19. Both conserved end residues are part of each CDR3. The D gene is left open where the match is weak. Rows may omit the clone size; those that give it use once, few, many or a size class.

abundance	len	j_gene	d_gene	v_gene	CDR3aa	CDR3nt
once	14	TRBJ2-7	TRBD1	TRBV7-6	CASRPGQGIYEQYF	TGTGCCAGCAGACCGGGACAGGGAATCTACGAGCAGTACTTC
NA	13	TRBJ1-6	TRBD1	TRBV30	CAWSRDRNSPLHF	TGTGCCTGGAGCCGGGACAGGAACTCACCCCTCCACTTT
NA	15	TRBJ1-6	NA	TRBV9	CASSVATEVNSPLHF	TGTGCCAGCAGCGTAGCTACTGAGGTTAATTCACCCCTCCACTTT
NA	12	TRBJ2-2	NA	TRBV5-4	CASSFYTGELFF	TGTGCCAGCAGCTTCTACACCGGGGAGCTGTTTTTT
NA	16	TRBJ1-4	TRBD1	TRBV15	CATSGRQGWSNEKLFF	TGTGCCACCAGCGGTAGACAGGGGTGGTCTAATGAAAAACTGTTTTTT
NA	12	TRBJ1-2	NA	TRBV5-3	CARRYSAYGYTF	TGTGCCAGAAGGTATAGTGCCTATGGCTACACCTTC
NA	15	TRBJ1-6	NA	TRBV30	CAWRSSGAQGLPLHF	TGTGCCTGGAGGTCATCAGGCGCCCAGGGGTTACCCCTCCACTTT
NA	14	TRBJ1-4	NA	TRBV2	CASEKQGLTEKLFF	TGTGCCAGCGAGAAACAGGGATTGACTGAAAAACTGTTTTTT
few	15	TRBJ2-7	NA	TRBV5-1	CASGTGDILSYEQYF	TGCGCCAGCGGGACCGGGGACATTCTGTCCTACGAGCAGTACTTC
NA	14	TRBJ2-3	TRBD2	TRBV11-2	CASSPSGSGVSQYF	TGTGCCAGCAGCCCCAGCGGGAGCGGGGTTTCGCAGTATTTT
NA	13	TRBJ1-1	TRBD1	TRBV30	CAFDAGQGATAFF	TGTGCCTTTGACGCGGGACAGGGGGCGACGGCTTTCTTT
NA	16	TRBJ1-2	NA	TRBV7-9	CASSLVHNRINYGYTF	TGTGCCAGCAGCTTAGTCCACAACAGGATTAACTATGGCTACACCTTC
NA	15	TRBJ1-2	TRBD1	TRBV10-2	CASSPGQGALYGYTF	TGCGCCAGCAGTCCGGGACAGGGGGCCCTCTATGGCTACACCTTC
once	11	TRBJ1-2	NA	TRBV7-9	CASSSQNGYTF	TGTGCCAGCAGCTCACAGAATGGCTACACCTTC
few	16	TRBJ1-6	TRBD1	TRBV27	CASSSSLRGHNSPLHF	TGTGCCAGCAGCTCGTCCCTCAGGGGGCATAATTCACCCCTCCACTTT
NA	13	TRBJ2-3	TRBD1	TRBV27	CASRRTGGDTQYF	TGTGCCAGCAGGAGGACAGGGGGAGATACGCAGTATTTT
NA	17	TRBJ1-4	TRBD1	TRBV5-1	CASSPDRGIRTNEKLFF	TGCGCCAGCAGCCCGGACAGGGGAATAAGAACTAATGAAAAACTGTTTTTT
NA	15	TRBJ1-2	NA	TRBV19	CASSIDGSFDYGYTF	TGTGCCAGTAGTATCGATGGCAGTTTCGACTATGGCTACACCTTC
NA	14	TRBJ1-2	NA	TRBV27	CASSFKPGDYGYTF	TGTGCCAGCAGTTTTAAGCCCGGGGACTATGGCTACACCTTC
NA	17	TRBJ2-5	TRBD1	TRBV5-1	CASSLASTSGQGETQYF	TGCGCCAGCAGCTTGGCATCCACCTCAGGACAGGGGGAGACCCAGTACTTC
NA	14	TRBJ2-1	TRBD2	TRBV7-9	CASSLDASGGEQFF	TGTGCCAGCAGCTTAGATGCTAGCGGGGGTGAGCAGTTCTTC
NA	17	TRBJ2-3	TRBD2	TRBV4-1	CASSQGRQRGVTDTQYF	TGCGCCAGCAGCCAAGGTCGGCAGCGGGGGGTCACAGATACGCAGTATTTT
few	13	TRBJ1-5	NA	TRBV6-5	CASSTRPRQPQHF	TGTGCCAGCAGTACCCGTCCTAGGCAGCCCCAGCATTTT
NA	13	TRBJ2-1	NA	TRBV30	CAWSIQGGYEQFF	TGTGCCTGGAGTATCCAGGGAGGCTATGAGCAGTTCTTC
once	16	TRBJ1-5	TRBD1	TRBV4-1	CASSQTGGYSNQPQHF	TGCGCCAGCAGCCAAACAGGGGGTTATAGCAATCAGCCCCAGCATTTT
NA	12	TRBJ1-2	NA	TRBV12-3/TRBV12-4	CASTRTPYGYTF	TGTGCCAGCACCCGGACACCCTATGGCTACACCTTC
NA	12	TRBJ1-2	NA	TRBV30	CAWDWGGYGYTF	TGTGCCTGGGACTGGGGGGGCTATGGCTACACCTTC
few	14	TRBJ2-7	TRBD1	TRBV7-2	CASSPRTGSDEQYF	TGTGCCAGCAGCCCCAGGACAGGGTCGGACGAGCAGTACTTC
NA	17	TRBJ2-3	TRBD2	TRBV7-6	CASSLSSSSGISDTQYF	TGTGCCAGCAGCTTATCCTCGAGTAGCGGGATATCAGATACGCAGTATTTT
NA	11	TRBJ1-2	TRBD1	TRBV30	CACGTAYGYTF	TGTGCCTGCGGGACAGCCTATGGCTACACCTTC
NA	15	TRBJ2-3	NA	TRBV29-1	CSVETRGGFTDTQYF	TGCAGCGTTGAAACAAGGGGAGGTTTCACAGATACGCAGTATTTT
NA	16	TRBJ2-5	TRBD1	TRBV3-1/TRBV3-2	CASSSQTGRLQETQYF	TGTGCCAGCAGCTCCCAGACAGGGCGACTACAAGAGACCCAGTACTTC
few	15	TRBJ2-3	TRBD1	TRBV29-1	CSVPDREGSGDTQYF	TGCAGCGTCCCGGACAGGGAAGGATCAGGAGATACGCAGTATTTT
NA	17	TRBJ2-2	TRBD2	TRBV9	CASSVGTSGGNTGELFF	TGTGCCAGCAGCGTAGGAACTAGCGGGGGGAACACCGGGGAGCTGTTTTTT
NA	13	TRBJ1-1	NA	TRBV6-5	CASSYSGVTEAFF	TGTGCCAGCAGTTACTCCGGGGTCACTGAAGCTTTCTTT
NA	16	TRBJ2-3	TRBD2	TRBV10-3	CAISESGGGSTDTQYF	TGTGCCATCAGTGAGTCGGGCGGGGGAAGCACAGATACGCAGTATTTT
few	14	TRBJ1-1	NA	TRBV11-2	CASSLGRGETEAFF	TGTGCCAGCAGCTTAGGCAGGGGAGAGACTGAAGCTTTCTTT
few	15	TRBJ2-7	TRBD1	TRBV9	CASSVHPGQGGEQYF	TGTGCCAGCAGCGTCCACCCGGGACAGGGGGGCGAGCAGTACTTC
NA	16	TRBJ1-2	TRBD1	TRBV5-4	CASSARDRGPNGGYTF	TGTGCCAGCAGCGCCCGGGACAGGGGGCCTAACGGGGGCTACACCTTC
NA	15	TRBJ2-5	TRBD1	TRBV3-1/TRBV3-2	CASSPGQGARETQYF	TGTGCCAGCAGCCCCGGACAGGGGGCCCGGGAGACCCAGTACTTC
NA	16	TRBJ1-5	NA	TRBV15	CATSSRRLLSNQPQHF	TGTGCCACCAGCAGTAGGCGGCTCCTTAGCAATCAGCCCCAGCATTTT
NA	12	TRBJ1-2	NA	TRBV4-2	CASSPGGYGYTF	TGTGCCAGCAGCCCCGGGGGCTATGGCTACACCTTC
NA	15	TRBJ1-1	NA	TRBV28	CASSLAVAGDTEAFF	TGTGCCAGCAGTTTAGCGGTGGCGGGGGACACTGAAGCTTTCTTT
NA	16	TRBJ1-4	TRBD1	TRBV5-1	CASSKDREATNEKLFF	TGCGCCAGCAGCAAGGACAGGGAAGCAACTAATGAAAAACTGTTTTTT
NA	14	TRBJ2-7	TRBD1	TRBV7-9	CASSEGQGAVEQYF	TGTGCCAGCAGCGAAGGACAGGGGGCGGTCGAGCAGTACTTC
NA	14	TRBJ1-4	TRBD1	TRBV30	CAWRSGGGIEKLFF	TGTGCCTGGCGGTCTGGAGGGGGCATTGAAAAACTGTTTTTT
NA	13	TRBJ2-5	NA	TRBV2	CASRQTSGETQYF	TGTGCCAGCAGACAGACTAGTGGGGAGACCCAGTACTTC
NA	15	TRBJ1-4	TRBD1	TRBV3-1/TRBV3-2	CASSHTPGGDEKLFF	TGTGCCAGCAGCCATACGCCAGGGGGCGACGAAAAACTGTTTTTT
NA	15	TRBJ1-1	NA	TRBV9	CASSETSQGGTEAFF	TGTGCCAGCAGCGAAACTTCACAGGGTGGCACTGAAGCTTTCTTT
NA	15	TRBJ1-1	NA	TRBV2	CASSGGGGGITEAFF	TGTGCCAGCAGTGGAGGGGGGGGAGGTATAACTGAAGCTTTCTTT